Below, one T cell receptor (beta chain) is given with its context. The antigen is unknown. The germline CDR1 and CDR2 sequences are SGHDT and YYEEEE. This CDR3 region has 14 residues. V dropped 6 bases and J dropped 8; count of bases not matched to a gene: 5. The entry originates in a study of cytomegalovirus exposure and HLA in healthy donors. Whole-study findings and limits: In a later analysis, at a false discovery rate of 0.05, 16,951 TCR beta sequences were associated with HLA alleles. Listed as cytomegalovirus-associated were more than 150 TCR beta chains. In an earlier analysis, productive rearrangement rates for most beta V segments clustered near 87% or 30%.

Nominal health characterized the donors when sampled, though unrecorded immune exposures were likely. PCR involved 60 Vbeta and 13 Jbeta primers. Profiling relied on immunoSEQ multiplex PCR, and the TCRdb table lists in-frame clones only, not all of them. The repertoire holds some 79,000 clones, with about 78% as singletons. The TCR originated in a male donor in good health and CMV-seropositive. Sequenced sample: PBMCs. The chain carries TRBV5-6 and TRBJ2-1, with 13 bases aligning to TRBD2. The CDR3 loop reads CASTRTSGSYEQFF. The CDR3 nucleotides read TGTGCCAGCACCCGGACTAGCGGGAGCTATGAGCAGTTCTTC.